Listed below are T cell receptor beta chains from one sample, sequenced in a study of T cell repertoires in breast cancer. TCRdb reprocessed the emulsion pairing reads with MiXCR, giving one entry per CDR3 protein. The table records some 4,600 distinct CDR3 sequences, roughly a third of them present only once. The sequencing sample was made of CD8+ T cells. The receptor set was obtained from a pool of human donors with breast cancer or a healthy control (not recorded which). CDR3s include the opening cysteine and the closing phenylalanine or tryptophan. A D gene is named only where the DNA matches it firmly. A row's size may be missing; if present it is once, few, many or a size class.

CDR3 length,clone size,V gene,J gene,D gene,CDR3 DNA,CDR3 protein
16,few,TRBV7-9,TRBJ2-3,TRBD2,TGTGCCAGCAGCCTTAAACAGCGGGACCCCACAGATACGCAGTATTTT,CASSLKQRDPTDTQYF
14,few,TRBV6-1,TRBJ1-1,NA,TGTGCCAGCAGCCTTACCACAGTGAACACTGAAGCTTTCTTT,CASSLTTVNTEAFF
16,NA,TRBV25-1,TRBJ1-2,NA,TGTGCCAGCAGTGAATACACTGGGCTGGGCCGGGGAGGCCACACCTTC,CASSEYTGLGRGGHTF
15,NA,TRBV28,TRBJ2-1,NA,TGTGCCAGCAGTTTGTATCAGGTGCCCTACAATGAGCAGTTCTTC,CASSLYQVPYNEQFF
13,once,TRBV7-8,TRBJ2-1,TRBD2,TGTGCCCGCGGGGACTATCGGGGATGGCGACAATTCTTC,CARGDYRGWRQFF
14,many,TRBV5-1,TRBJ2-5,NA,TGCGCCAGCAGCTTGGCCCAGTCAGCGGAGACCCAGTACTTC,CASSLAQSAETQYF
16,NA,TRBV27,TRBJ2-7,TRBD2,TGTGCCAGCAGCCCCGGGGGGAGCGGGGGACTCCTCGAGCAGTACTTC,CASSPGGSGGLLEQYF
13,many,TRBV3-1,TRBJ2-7,NA,TGTGCCAGCACCAAGCAGGGGATCTACGAGCAGTACTTC,CASTKQGIYEQYF
15,medium-sized,TRBV7-9,TRBJ1-3,NA,TGTGCCAGCAGCCTTGGGGGGACGGGAGGAAACACCATATATTTT,CASSLGGTGGNTIYF
12,medium-sized,TRBV20-1,TRBJ2-3,NA,TGCAGTGTAGGAATCGGGGGAGGTACGCAGTATTTT,CSVGIGGGTQYF
14,few,TRBV19,TRBJ2-3,NA,TGTGCCAGTAGTGGTGCTAAGAGCACAGATACGCAGTATTTT,CASSGAKSTDTQYF
15,medium-sized,TRBV7-9,TRBJ2-6,NA,TGTGCCAGCAGCTTAGGAGGATCTGGGGCCAACGTCCTGACTTTC,CASSLGGSGANVLTF
12,few,TRBV20-1,TRBJ1-1,NA,TGCAGTGCTCGGCCCGGGTACACTGAAGCTTTCTTT,CSARPGYTEAFF
16,NA,TRBV15,TRBJ1-3,NA,TGTGCCACCAGCAGAGGAGGGTTTGATTCTGGAAACACCATATATTTT,CATSRGGFDSGNTIYF
16,medium-sized,TRBV5-4,TRBJ1-1,NA,TGTGCCAGCAGCTTGCCGGCAGGTGGAATGAACACTGAAGCTTTCTTT,CASSLPAGGMNTEAFF
15,few,TRBV2,TRBJ2-2,NA,TGTGCCAGCAGAGAATTCACAGGGTCCCCCGGGGAGCTGTTTTTT,CASREFTGSPGELFF
15,NA,TRBV7-2,TRBJ1-5,NA,TGTGCCAGCAGCCCATCGGGAGGGGATTATCAGCCCCAGCATTTT,CASSPSGGDYQPQHF
15,many,TRBV5-1,TRBJ1-5,TRBD1,TGCGCCAGCAGCTTGGAAGGGACAGGGGCTCAGCCCCAGCATTTT,CASSLEGTGAQPQHF
17,NA,TRBV20-1,TRBJ2-5,NA,TGCAGTGGGTCCGGATCGGGCCAGAGGGTCTACCAAGAGACCCAGTACTTC,CSGSGSGQRVYQETQYF
14,large,TRBV11-2,TRBJ2-5,NA,TGTGCCAGCAGCTTAGGGTTATCGTGGGAGACCCAGTACTTC,CASSLGLSWETQYF
13,many,TRBV9,TRBJ2-2,NA,TGTGCCAGCAGCGTAGCTGGGTTCGGGGAGCTGTTTTTT,CASSVAGFGELFF
14,large,TRBV10-1,TRBJ2-2,NA,TGCGCCAGCAGTGAGGCAGGGGAAACCGGGGAGCTGTTTTTT,CASSEAGETGELFF
13,medium-sized,TRBV6-1,TRBJ2-2,TRBD1,TGTGCCAGCAGGGACAGGGCGACCGGGGAGCTGTTTTTT,CASRDRATGELFF
14,NA,TRBV6-1,TRBJ1-4,TRBD1,TGTGCCAGTAACCTTAAGGGGGCGCAGGAAAAACTGTTTTTT,CASNLKGAQEKLFF
16,few,TRBV6-5,TRBJ1-2,NA,TGTGCCAGCAGTACTCACTCGCCGACAGCTAACTATGGCTACACCTTC,CASSTHSPTANYGYTF
15,NA,TRBV13,TRBJ2-2,NA,TGTGCCAGCAGCTTAGGCGGAGGGCGAGTCGGGGAGCTGTTTTTT,CASSLGGGRVGELFF
15,NA,TRBV20-1,TRBJ2-5,NA,TGCAGTGCTAGAGTCAGGGGCAGGGCCCAAGAGACCCAGTACTTC,CSARVRGRAQETQYF
14,many,TRBV25-1,TRBJ1-6,NA,TGTGCCAGCAGTGAGCAGAATGACCGTTCACCCCTCCACTTT,CASSEQNDRSPLHF
15,few,TRBV6-1,TRBJ2-3,NA,TGTGCCAGCGGCCCTATATTGGGTAGCACAGATACGCAGTATTTT,CASGPILGSTDTQYF
15,many,TRBV6-1,TRBJ1-2,TRBD1,TGTGCCAGCACCATGGACAGGGAGAGGGACTATGGCTACACCTTC,CASTMDRERDYGYTF
15,NA,TRBV9,TRBJ1-4,TRBD1,TGTGCCAGCAGCGAAGACAGGGGGTGGGATGAAAAACTGTTTTTT,CASSEDRGWDEKLFF
15,once,TRBV29-1,TRBJ2-2,NA,TGCAGCGCAAGGGTTCGGGACCAGAACACCGGGGAGCTGTTTTTT,CSARVRDQNTGELFF
12,NA,TRBV20-1,TRBJ1-2,TRBD1,TGCGTTCCCGGGACAGGCGGCTATGGCTACACCTTC,CVPGTGGYGYTF
14,few,TRBV29-1,TRBJ1-4,TRBD1,TGCAGCGTGGGACAGGGAACAACTAATGAAAAACTGTTTTTT,CSVGQGTTNEKLFF
16,NA,TRBV27,TRBJ2-1,TRBD1,TGTGCCAGCAGTTGGGGACAGGGAAAATCCTACAATGAGCAGTTCTTC,CASSWGQGKSYNEQFF
15,NA,TRBV20-1,TRBJ2-1,TRBD2,TGCAGGGCTATCCCATTCGGCGGGAGAGGGGAGGAGCAGTTCTTC,CRAIPFGGRGEEQFF
15,few,TRBV18,TRBJ2-5,TRBD1,TGTGCCAGCTCACCGGGACAGGCAGGACCAGAGACCCAGTACTTC,CASSPGQAGPETQYF
13,medium-sized,TRBV20-1,TRBJ1-6,NA,TGCAGTGCCATGACAGTTGGGTATTCACCCCTCCACTTT,CSAMTVGYSPLHF